This T cell receptor (beta chain) was retrieved from a study of T cells in localized non-small cell lung cancer. The table came from immunoSEQ multiplex PCR; TCRdb's copy has only in-frame clones and leaves some out. The data hold about 11,000 clones, with roughly four fifths observed a single time. Study outcomes and limitations: Analysis by sequencing included only one tumor region, so heterogeneity remains possible. Longer overall survival was linked to higher blood T cell density. Paired adjacent lung recovered a median approximately 57 of the top 100 tumor clones. Among the tissues sampled, uninvolved adjacent lung had the highest T cell clonality, above tumor.

Comment on this clone: Its antigen remains unknown.

This clonotype was sampled from a female donor of 60 years or more with stage II lung adenocarcinoma. Sequenced here: peripheral blood mononuclear cells, sampled before any cancer treatment.

CDR3 nucleotide sequence: TGTGCCAGTAAGTTCACGGACAGGGTAGGTACTGAAGCTTTCTTT. Amino acids: CASKFTDRVGTEAFF. V usage is TRBV28 and J usage is TRBJ1-1; TRBD1 matches 8 bases. CDR1 and CDR2 from the germline V gene are MDHEN and SYDVKM. The CDR3 has 15 amino acids. V shed 9 bases, J shed 5 bases, and the junction held 14 bases outside the gene matches. Full variable domain (outside the CDR3, taken from reference TRBV28 and TRBJ1-1): DVKVTQSSRYLVKRTGEKVFLECVQDMDHENMFWYRQDPGLGLRLIYFSYDVKMKEKGDIPEGYSVSREKKERFSLILESASTNQTSMYLCASKFTDRVGTEAFFGQGTRLTVV.